The present TCR beta chain was sequenced within a study of cytomegalovirus exposure and HLA in healthy donors (TCRdb year 2017). Background for the entire study: According to an earlier analysis of 587 of the donors, some 170 million T cells yielded some 120 million unique TCR beta sequences and about 300 Gb of sequence data. An early release covering 550 to 700 HLA-typed donors comprised about 290 gigabases of sequencing data and tens of millions of unique TCR sequences. The genetic ancestry cluster associated with self-reported Caucasian donors included about 81% of the approximately 430 genotyped donors. The aim of the study was to test whether cataloging public T cell receptors could identify signatures of past pathogen exposure. The study used immunosequencing to profile the T cell repertoires of approximately 630 subjects and linked those repertoires to cytomegalovirus serostatus. A separate validation cohort of some 130 different subjects was used in addition to the roughly 620-subject first cohort. To predict cytomegalovirus infection status, the study brought together high-throughput TCR immunosequencing, statistical association of individual TCRs with disease status, and machine learning. To study patterns of TCR occurrence, a later analysis re-analyzed previously published TCR beta repertoires from 666 donors and added high-resolution HLA genotyping. Rather than using new phenotypic data, the later analysis identified candidate immune exposures from TCR beta sequences and from how often those sequences occurred across donors. An earlier analysis of 587 of the donors used high-throughput TCR beta sequencing to judge whether each TCR beta V gene segment behaved as functional or pseudogenic. Donor age, sex, ethnicity and CMV serostatus were compiled alongside the repertoire data. In a later genetic analysis, genome-wide SNP genotypes for about 55% of the roughly 700 donors were used, and that subset was treated as a discovery cohort. Every discovery cohort repertoire had been produced on one sequencing platform. Both class I and class II loci were covered by HLA typing, at four-digit resolution. The number of donors typed differed by locus, with roughly 629-640 for A, B, C, DRB1 and DQB1, about 500 for DQA1, approximately 570 for DPA1, and over 400 for DPB1. Five DR-DQ haplotypes were treated as single units for association and clustering because of strong linkage in the cohort. Among some 400 genotyped donors of the cohort, an average of about 240,000 unique TCR beta nucleotide sequences were sequenced per donor, around 20% of them non-productive.

As to this clone: No antigen is known for it. It has no much larger one-base neighbor in the sample; base qualities were not kept.

The library was produced with the immunoSEQ multiplex PCR assay. A mixture of 60 forward primers for TCR Vbeta segments and 13 reverse primers for TCR Jbeta segments was used in the multiplex PCR. The CDR3 region of rearranged TCR beta genes was amplified from genomic DNA with a multiplex PCR assay. The amplified TCR beta libraries were sequenced on the Illumina HiSeq System as 87-base-pair reads. The study's processing was this. In a later analysis, around 80 million unique TCR beta chains were counted across the 690 or so repertoires, and about 9.9 million of these chains were shared by at least two donors. Raw reads were error-corrected and collapsed into unique sequences by a nearest-neighbor algorithm in which closely related sequences were merged to remove PCR and sequencing errors. V, D and J gene segments were assigned by aligning CDR3 sequences to IMGT reference sequences. For a sequence to be retained, a match of at least six nucleotides to both a V gene segment and a J gene segment was required. Rearrangements were called productive when the CDR3 lacked stop codons and stayed in frame with V and J; all others were non-productive. Following IMGT convention, CDR3 was defined as the stretch from the second conserved V-encoded cysteine to the conserved J-encoded phenylalanine. The earlier analysis of fewer than 750 of the donors excluded sequences that lacked an unambiguous match to a single V gene segment. In an earlier analysis of several hundred of the donors, a V segment was called functional when productive rearrangements were above 56.7%, and segregating when the standard deviation between donors exceeded 5%. A statistical classification framework was built for diagnosing cytomegalovirus status from the catalog of TCR beta chain sequences. In a later analysis, TCR nucleotide sequences were compared against IMGT/GENE-DB human TR gene sequences so that V and J genes could be assigned. A later analysis assigned CDR3 sequences and most-parsimonious VDJ recombination scenarios with the TCRdist pipeline. In a later analysis, each TCR beta chain was defined by its CDR3 amino acid sequence together with its V-gene family, and reads without a unique V-gene family were excluded. A later analysis removed roughly 590 highly shared, low-generation-probability nucleotide sequences to deal with suspected cross-contamination and a sequencing artifact. For each public chain, a later analysis derived a clonal expansion index from normalized ranks of inferred template counts within each repertoire. In a later analysis, generation probabilities were computed using a VDJ recombination model fitted to out-of-frame rearrangements, and the results were checked against IGoR. In a later analysis, hypergeometric tests were used to score TCR-TCR, TCR-HLA and TCR-CMV co-occurrence, with a repertoire-size bias correction applied to TCR pairs. False discovery rates were estimated in a later analysis by permuting HLA or CMV assignments 20 times. In a later analysis, co-occurring TCRs were grouped using DBSCAN, with TCRdist sequence similarity added in when clustering inside HLA-allele-positive subsets. Co-occurrence clustering excluded repertoires with fewer than 30,000 or more than 120,000 public chains, plus five with anomalous nucleotide sharing. The immuneACCESS repertoire file appears here via TCRdb, limited to in-frame rearrangements. These files lack a portion of the clones; in checked studies, under half of the deficit traces to unresolved V genes, and the cause of the others is not known. V and J calls and clone size are copied from that table; D and trimming were computed from the DNA. The sample records 180,000 or so clones, 75% to 90% of which are singletons. Approximately 0.31% of the sample lies in the top ten.

Results the study describes overall, beyond this receptor: CMV serostatus was the only immune exposure information available for the cohort. This cohort had only TCR beta chains sequenced, and the lack of alpha or paired-chain data limited which features could be detected. According to the authors, the approach could potentially be generalized to other disease states and immunological phenotypes. Correlated functional status among segregating V segments might reflect linkage disequilibrium, but an unknown experimental factor could not be ruled out. Three of the identified cytomegalovirus-associated TCR beta chains were confirmed in vitro to be specific for cytomegalovirus antigens. A further reported finding was that TCR beta sequences accurately predicted the HLA-A and HLA-B alleles for most subjects in the first cohort. When HLA alleles, especially DR and DQ, strongly co-occurred, TCR associations were difficult to assign to individual alleles. In an earlier analysis of 587 of the donors, most TCR beta V segments appeared in productive rearrangements about 87% or about 30% of the time, broadly matching IMGT annotations. In a later analysis, over 15,000 TCR beta sequences were associated with specific HLA alleles at a false discovery rate of 0.05. V-gene and J-gene trimming of TCR beta chains was associated with a missense DCLRE1C variant in a later genetic analysis, and the association was replicated in an independent cohort. A later analysis found that most CMV-associated TCR beta chains appeared HLA-restricted, with HLA associations seemingly driven largely by CMV exposure. Because some donors lacked HLA typing at each locus, the association tests relied only on the typed subset. In a later analysis, several top co-occurrence clusters were reported to appear linked to parvovirus B19, influenza, CMV and Epstein-Barr virus. The earlier analysis of nearly 600 of the donors excluded some 16 rarely observed V segments, including chromosome 9 orphons, because counts were too low. A group of highly shared sequence variants was considered likely to be a technical artifact of the sequencing pipeline. Cytomegalovirus status was reported to be diagnosed by the classifier with high specificity and sensitivity in both the original and validation cohorts. Most TCR sequences were observed very rarely across donors, whereas some public TCRs were present in many individuals. A later analysis found that HLA-associated TCR beta chains were more clonally expanded and had lower generation probabilities than equally common non-associated chains. Sequencing depth was assumed to be roughly uniform across donors in the presence/absence analyses, though that assumption may not hold. According to a later analysis, TCR association rates differed among HLA loci, with DRB1 alleles showing the most associated TCRs and HLA-C alleles showing the fewest. In the study, 150 to 200 TCR beta chains were listed as associated with cytomegalovirus. According to a later genetic analysis, donors in an Asian-associated ancestry cluster had fewer N-insertions in productive TCRs than the approximately 650-donor mean.

The cohort comprised fewer than 750 healthy bone marrow donors. Cohort members were all nominally healthy when sampled, although unrecorded immune exposures were likely present. The donor tested CMV seronegative, placing the donor among the roughly 350 seronegative members of the cohort. Each donor provided a peripheral blood sample, and peripheral blood mononuclear cells were used for TCR beta sequencing. Genomic DNA was extracted from the blood cell samples with the Qiagen DNeasy Blood Extraction Kit. Sequenced material: PBMCs. The TCR was taken from a woman in her twenties or thirties in good health and CMV-seronegative.

The nucleotides are TGCAGTGCTATGAGGAGTGAAAAACTGTTTTTT. This sequence encodes CSAMRSEKLFF. This receptor chain uses TRBV20-1 and TRBJ1-4; confidence is insufficient to name the D gene. The CDR3 runs 11 residues from the cysteine to the phenylalanine. Just the 33-base CDR3 DNA is kept, in frame starting at base 1. CDR1 and CDR2, per the germline V gene (reference sequence), are DFQATT and SNEGSKA. The junction carries 7 bases between V and J, which are trimmed by 4 bases and 7 bases respectively.